This T cell receptor (beta chain) was sequenced in a study of control samples from healthy donors and cancer patients. CDR1 and CDR2 (germline): SGHAT, FQNNGV. The CDR3 has 13 amino acids. With 5 bases removed from V and 5 bases from J, the gap between germline ends came to 11 bases. Profiling relied on immunoSEQ multiplex PCR, and the TCRdb table lists in-frame clones only, not all of them. The sample carries about 160,000 clones, 92% recorded once. Sequencing used blood. The chain is built from TRBV11-2 and TRBJ2-3; no clear D gene. This sequence originates from a woman aged 25 to 39 in good health. CDR3 protein: CASSPSGIDTQYF. The DNA of the CDR3 is TGTGCCAGCAGCCCCAGTGGCATAGATACGCAGTATTTT.